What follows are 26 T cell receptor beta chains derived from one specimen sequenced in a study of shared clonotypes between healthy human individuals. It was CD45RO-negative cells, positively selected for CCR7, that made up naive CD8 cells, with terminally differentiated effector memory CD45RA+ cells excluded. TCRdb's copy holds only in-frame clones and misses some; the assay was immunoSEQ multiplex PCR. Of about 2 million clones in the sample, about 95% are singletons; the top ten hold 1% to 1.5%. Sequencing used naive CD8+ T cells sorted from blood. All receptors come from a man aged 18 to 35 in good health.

CDR3 region: CASSDERTGNTEAFF. The CDR3 DNA reads as TGTGCCAGCAGCGACGAACGGACAGGGAACACTGAAGCTTTCTTT. This sequence joins TRBV2 and TRBJ1-1, with 7 bases lining up with TRBD1. V dropped 6 bases and J dropped 1; count of bases not matched to a gene: 8. The CDR3 is made up of 15 amino acids. Germline CDR1 and CDR2: SNHLY and FYNNEI.

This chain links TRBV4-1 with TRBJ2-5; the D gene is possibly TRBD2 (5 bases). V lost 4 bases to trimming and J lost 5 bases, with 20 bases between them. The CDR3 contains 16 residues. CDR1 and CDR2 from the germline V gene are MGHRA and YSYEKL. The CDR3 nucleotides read TGCGCCAGCAGCCCTACCTCACCGGTGGGAGAGGAGACCCAGTACTTC. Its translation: CASSPTSPVGEETQYF.

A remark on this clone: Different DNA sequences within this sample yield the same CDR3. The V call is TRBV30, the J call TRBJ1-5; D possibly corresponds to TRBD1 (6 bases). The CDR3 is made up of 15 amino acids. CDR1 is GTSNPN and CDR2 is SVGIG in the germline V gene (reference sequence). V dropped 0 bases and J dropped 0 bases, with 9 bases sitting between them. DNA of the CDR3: TGTGCCTGGAGTGTGGGGACAAGTAGCAATCAGCCCCAGCATTTT. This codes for CAWSVGTSSNQPQHF.

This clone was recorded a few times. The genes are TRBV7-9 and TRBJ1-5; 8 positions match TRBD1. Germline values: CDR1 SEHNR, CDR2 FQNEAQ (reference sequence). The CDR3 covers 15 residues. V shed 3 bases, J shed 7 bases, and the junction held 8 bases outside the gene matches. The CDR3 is CASSLGQGADQPQHF. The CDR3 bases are TGTGCCAGCAGCTTGGGGCAGGGGGCCGACCAGCCCCAGCATTTT. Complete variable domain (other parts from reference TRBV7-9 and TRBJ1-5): DTGVSQNPRHKITKRGQNVTFRCDPISEHNRLYWYRQTLGQGPEFLTYFQNEAQLEKSRLLSDRFSAERPKGSFSTLEIQRTEQGDSAMYLCASSLGQGADQPQHFGDGTRLSIL.

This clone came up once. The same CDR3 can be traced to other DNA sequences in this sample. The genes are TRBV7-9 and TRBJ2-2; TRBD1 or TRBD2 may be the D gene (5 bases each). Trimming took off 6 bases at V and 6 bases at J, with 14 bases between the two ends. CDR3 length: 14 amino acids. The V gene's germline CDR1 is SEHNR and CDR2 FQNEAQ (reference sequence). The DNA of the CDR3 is TGTGCCAGCAGTTTTAGTGAGGGGCCCGGGGAGCTGTTTTTT. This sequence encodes CASSFSEGPGELFF.

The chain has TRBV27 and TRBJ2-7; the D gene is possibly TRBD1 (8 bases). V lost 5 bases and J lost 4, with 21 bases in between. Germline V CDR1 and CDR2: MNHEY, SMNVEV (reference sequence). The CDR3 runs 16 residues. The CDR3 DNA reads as TGTGCCAGCAGTCCCGGTCCGGGAGGACAGGGATACGAGCAGTACTTC. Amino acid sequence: CASSPGPGGQGYEQYF.

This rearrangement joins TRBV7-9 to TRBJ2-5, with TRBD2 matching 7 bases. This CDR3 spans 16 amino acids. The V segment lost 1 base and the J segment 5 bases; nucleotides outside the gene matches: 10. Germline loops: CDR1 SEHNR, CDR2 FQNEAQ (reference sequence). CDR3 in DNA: TGTGCCAGCAGCTTAGGGGAGGCTAGCGGTTGGGAGACCCAGTACTTC. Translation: CASSLGEASGWETQYF.

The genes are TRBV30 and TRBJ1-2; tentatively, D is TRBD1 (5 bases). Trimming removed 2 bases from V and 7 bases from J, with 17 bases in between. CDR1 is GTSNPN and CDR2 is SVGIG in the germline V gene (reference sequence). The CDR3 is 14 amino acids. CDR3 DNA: TGTGCCTGGAGTTTTAAGGGACCGCCCCGTGGCTACACCTTC. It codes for CAWSFKGPPRGYTF.

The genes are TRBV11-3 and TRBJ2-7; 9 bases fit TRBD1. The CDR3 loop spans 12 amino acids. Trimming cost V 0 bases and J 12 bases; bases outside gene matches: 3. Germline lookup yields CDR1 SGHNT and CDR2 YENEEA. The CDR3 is CASSLDGTGPYF. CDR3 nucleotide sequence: TGTGCCAGCAGCTTAGACGGGACAGGGCCGTACTTC.

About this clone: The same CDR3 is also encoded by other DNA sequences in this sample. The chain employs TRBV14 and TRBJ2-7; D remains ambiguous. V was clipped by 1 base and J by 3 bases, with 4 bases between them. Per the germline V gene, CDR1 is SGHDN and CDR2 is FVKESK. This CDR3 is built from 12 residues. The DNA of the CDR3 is TGTGCCAGCAGCCAAGTCGGCTACGAGCAGTACTTC. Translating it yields CASSQVGYEQYF.

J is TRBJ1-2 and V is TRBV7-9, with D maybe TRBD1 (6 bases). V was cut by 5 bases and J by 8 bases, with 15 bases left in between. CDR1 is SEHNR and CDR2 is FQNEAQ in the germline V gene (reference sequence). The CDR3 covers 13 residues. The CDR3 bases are TGTGCCAGCAGCGAAGCAGAGGGGGAGGGCTACACCTTC. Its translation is CASSEAEGEGYTF.

CDR3: CASSVPIAGPTDTQYF. The CDR3 DNA reads as TGTGCCAGCAGCGTTCCGATAGCGGGACCCACAGATACGCAGTATTTT. The gene calls are TRBV9 and TRBJ2-3; the match to TRBD2 covers 8 bases. Germline V gene lookup returns CDR1 SGDLS and CDR2 YYNGEE. This CDR3 spans 16 amino acids. Trimming took 2 bases from V and 2 from J; bases not matched to a gene: 7.

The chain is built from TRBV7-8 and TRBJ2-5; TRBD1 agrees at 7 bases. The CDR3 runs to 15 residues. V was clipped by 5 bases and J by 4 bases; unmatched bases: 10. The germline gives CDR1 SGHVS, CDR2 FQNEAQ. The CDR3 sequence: CASSPPDRMGETQYF. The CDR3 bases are TGTGCCAGCAGCCCCCCGGACAGGATGGGAGAGACCCAGTACTTC.

The CDR3 nucleotides are TGTGCCAGCAGCGTACAGGGGTATGAGCAGTTCTTC. Its translation is CASSVQGYEQFF. The V and J genes are TRBV9 and TRBJ2-1; the D gene is possibly TRBD1 (6 bases). Germline CDR1 is SGDLS and CDR2 is YYNGEE. The CDR3 is 12 residues long. With 1 base removed from V and 8 bases from J, the gap between germline ends came to 7 bases. Combining the CDR3 with reference TRBV9 and TRBJ2-1 gives the whole variable domain DSGVTQTPKHLITATGQRVTLRCSPRSGDLSVYWYQQSLDQGLQFLIQYYNGEERAKGNILERFSAQQFPDLHSELNLSSLELGDSALYFCASSVQGYEQFFGPGTRLTVL.

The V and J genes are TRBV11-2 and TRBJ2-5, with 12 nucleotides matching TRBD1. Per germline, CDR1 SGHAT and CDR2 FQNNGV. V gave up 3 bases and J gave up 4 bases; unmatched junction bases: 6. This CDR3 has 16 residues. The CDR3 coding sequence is TGTGCCAGCAGCTTCTTTGGGACAGGGGGCCTAGAGACCCAGTACTTC. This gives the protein CASSFFGTGGLETQYF.

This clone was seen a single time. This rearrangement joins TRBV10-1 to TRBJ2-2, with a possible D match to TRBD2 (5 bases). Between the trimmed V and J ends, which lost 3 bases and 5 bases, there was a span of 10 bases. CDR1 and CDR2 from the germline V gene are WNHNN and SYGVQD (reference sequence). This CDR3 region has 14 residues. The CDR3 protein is CASSDFTGTGELFF. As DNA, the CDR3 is TGCGCCAGCAGTGATTTTACGGGGACCGGGGAGCTGTTTTTT.

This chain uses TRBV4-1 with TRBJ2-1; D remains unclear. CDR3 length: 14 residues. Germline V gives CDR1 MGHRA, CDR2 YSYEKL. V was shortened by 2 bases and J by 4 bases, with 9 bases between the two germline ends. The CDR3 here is CASSQITNYNEQFF. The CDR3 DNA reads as TGCGCCAGCAGCCAAATCACAAATTACAATGAGCAGTTCTTC.

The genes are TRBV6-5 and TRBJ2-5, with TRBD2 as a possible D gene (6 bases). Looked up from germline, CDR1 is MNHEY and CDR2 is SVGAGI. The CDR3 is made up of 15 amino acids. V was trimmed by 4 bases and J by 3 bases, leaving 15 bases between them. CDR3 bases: TGTGCCAGCAGTTGGTTTAGCGGAGACAAAGAGACCCAGTACTTC. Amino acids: CASSWFSGDKETQYF.

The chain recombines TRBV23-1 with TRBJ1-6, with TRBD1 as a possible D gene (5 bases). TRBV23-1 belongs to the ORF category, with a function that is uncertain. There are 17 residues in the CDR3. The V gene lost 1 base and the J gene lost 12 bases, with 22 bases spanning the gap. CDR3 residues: CASSQWGSRRPDVPLHF. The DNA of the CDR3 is TGCGCCAGCAGTCAATGGGGCTCAAGGCGGCCGGACGTACCCCTCCACTTT.

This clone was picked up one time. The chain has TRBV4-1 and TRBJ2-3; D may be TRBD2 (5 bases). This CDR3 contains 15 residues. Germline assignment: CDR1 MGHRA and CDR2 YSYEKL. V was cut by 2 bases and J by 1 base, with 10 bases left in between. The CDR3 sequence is CASSQIEEGTDTQYF. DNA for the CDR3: TGCGCCAGCAGCCAAATAGAGGAGGGCACAGATACGCAGTATTTT.

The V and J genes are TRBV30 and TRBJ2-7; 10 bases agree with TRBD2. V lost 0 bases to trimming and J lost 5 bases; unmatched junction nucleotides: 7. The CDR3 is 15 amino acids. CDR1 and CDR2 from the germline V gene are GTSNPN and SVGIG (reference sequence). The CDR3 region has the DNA TGTGCCTGGAGTGTGAGCGGGGGGGCCGGGGACGAGCAGTACTTC. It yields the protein CAWSVSGGAGDEQYF.

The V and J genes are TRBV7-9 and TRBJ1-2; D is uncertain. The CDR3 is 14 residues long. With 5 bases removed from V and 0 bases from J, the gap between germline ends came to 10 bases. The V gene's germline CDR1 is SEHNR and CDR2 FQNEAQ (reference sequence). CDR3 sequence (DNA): TGTGCCAGCAGCCCGTGGGAGTCTAACTATGGCTACACCTTC. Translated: CASSPWESNYGYTF.

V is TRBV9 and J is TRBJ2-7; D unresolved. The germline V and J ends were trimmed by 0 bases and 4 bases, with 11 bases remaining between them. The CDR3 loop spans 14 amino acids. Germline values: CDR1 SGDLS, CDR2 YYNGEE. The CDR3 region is CASSVDERIYEQYF. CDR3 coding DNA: TGTGCCAGCAGCGTAGATGAACGGATTTACGAGCAGTACTTC.

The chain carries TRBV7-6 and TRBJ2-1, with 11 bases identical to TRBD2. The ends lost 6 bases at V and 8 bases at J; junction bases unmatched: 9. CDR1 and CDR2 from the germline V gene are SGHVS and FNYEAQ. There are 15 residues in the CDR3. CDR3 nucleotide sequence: TGTGCCAGCAGTCGGACGACTAGCGGGATCGATGAGCAGTTCTTC. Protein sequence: CASSRTTSGIDEQFF.

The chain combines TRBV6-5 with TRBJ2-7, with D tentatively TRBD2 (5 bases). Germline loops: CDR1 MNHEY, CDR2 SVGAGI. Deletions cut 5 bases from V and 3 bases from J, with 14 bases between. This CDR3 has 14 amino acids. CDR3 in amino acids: CASSPLARSYEQYF. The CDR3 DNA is TGTGCCAGCAGTCCTCTAGCCAGGAGCTACGAGCAGTACTTC.

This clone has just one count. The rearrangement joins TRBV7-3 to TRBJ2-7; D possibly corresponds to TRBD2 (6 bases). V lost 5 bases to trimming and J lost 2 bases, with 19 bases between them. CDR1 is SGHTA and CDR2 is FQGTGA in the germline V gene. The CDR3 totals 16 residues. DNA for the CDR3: TGTGCCAGCAGCCCTGGTCTCGGGACTGCACCCTACGAGCAGTACTTC. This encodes CASSPGLGTAPYEQYF.